This T cell receptor beta chain emerged from a study of early T cells in non-severe SARS-CoV-2 infection (dated by TCRdb to the early 2020s). Regarding the study in general: Because TCR sequencing was done on bulk RNA from unsorted whole blood, the alpha and beta chains could not be paired. On the study overall, not on this receptor specifically: VDJdb matching was skewed toward anti-spike CD8 responses and likely underestimated virus-specific expansions by missing private and CD4 specificities.

A case-control design nested within a healthcare worker cohort in London, UK, was used, with weekly nasopharyngeal swab PCR tests and blood sampling performed. Healthcare workers were recruited between 23 and 31 March 2020, during the week of the UK lockdown, and were followed weekly for up to about 15 weeks. Cut back by 4 bases and 6 bases, the V and J ends lie 13 bases apart. CDR1 MNHEY and CDR2 SVGEGT are derived from the germline V gene. The CDR3 runs 14 amino acids, cysteine and phenylalanine included. This entry keeps only the CDR3 DNA: 42 bases, framed from base 1. Library prep was done by 5' RACE. Reads for this sample came from a NextSeq 500. To correct for sequencing error and PCR bias, the TCR library protocol tagged individual cDNA molecules with unique molecular identifiers. Both TCR alpha and beta chains were sequenced, and tight co-correlation was observed between alpha and beta sequence abundances in each sample. As for the authors' bioinformatics: Decombinator V4 was used to annotate the V gene, J gene and CDR3 of the TCR sequences. Expanded TCRs were defined as changing significantly between any two time points under a Poisson model with p below 0.0001. TCR abundances were normalised to the total number of TCRs sequenced per sample and expressed as counts per million. MAIT TCRs were defined by TRAV1-2 paired with TRAJ12, TRAJ20 or TRAJ33, and iNKT TCRs by TRAV10 paired with TRAJ18. VDJdb, accessed 1 November 2021, was searched for CMV, EBV and SARS-CoV-2 annotated TCRs, excluding TCRs annotated for multiple antigens. The public sequencing data were trimmed at Q25 with fastp and processed into clonotypes with MiXCR by TCRdb, which kept only in-frame beta chains. Identical CDR3 proteins give one entry, which carries the most common genes and DNA. The V and J calls were determined by TCRdb, not by the authors. For this sample the table gives fewer than 55,000 distinct CDR3 sequences, of which around 9.1% were detected only once. Around 4% of the sample lies in the top ten.

This clonotype was picked up many times. Its antigen is currently not known. One base away there is no much larger clone; base qualities are not given. The chain is made from TRBV6-2 or TRBV6-3 and TRBJ2-1; a weak D assignment points to TRBD2 (6 bases agree). Sequenced input: whole blood. The receptor was derived from an adult who was a healthcare worker with PCR-confirmed SARS-CoV-2 infection or an uninfected control (not recorded which). The nucleotides read TGTGCCAGCAGTTCCCAGACTAGGCTCAATGAGCAGTTCTTC. Its protein reads: CASSSQTRLNEQFF.